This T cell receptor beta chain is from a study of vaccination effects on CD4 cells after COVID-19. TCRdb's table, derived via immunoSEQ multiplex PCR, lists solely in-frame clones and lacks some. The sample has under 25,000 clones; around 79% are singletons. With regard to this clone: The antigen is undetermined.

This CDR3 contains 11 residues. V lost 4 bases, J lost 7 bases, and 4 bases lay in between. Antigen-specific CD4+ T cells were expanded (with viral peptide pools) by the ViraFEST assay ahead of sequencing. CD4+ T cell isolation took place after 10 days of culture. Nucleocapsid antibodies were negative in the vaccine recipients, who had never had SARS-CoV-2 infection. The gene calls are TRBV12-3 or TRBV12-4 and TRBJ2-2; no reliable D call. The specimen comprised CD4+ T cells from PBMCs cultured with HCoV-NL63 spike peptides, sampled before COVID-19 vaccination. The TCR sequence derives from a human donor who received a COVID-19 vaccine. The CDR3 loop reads CASSSYGELFF. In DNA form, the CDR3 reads TGTGCCAGCAGTTCGTACGGGGAGCTGTTTTTT.